Below, 29 T cell receptor beta chains from the same sample are listed, as sequenced in a study of cytomegalovirus exposure and HLA in healthy donors. 13 Jbeta primers and 60 Vbeta primers were used for the PCR. Using immunoSEQ multiplex PCR, the repertoire was profiled, and TCRdb retains in-frame clones only, with some absent. Of roughly 100,000 clones listed, approximately 83% were seen once; the top ten hold roughly 6.1%. The sequencing sample was made of PBMCs. These receptors all come from a man aged 18-30 years in good health and CMV-seronegative.

This chain joins TRBV6-1 and TRBJ2-7; 10 bases fit TRBD2. This CDR3 comprises 20 residues. Per the germline V gene, CDR1 is MNHNS and CDR2 is SASEGT. V lost 0 bases to trimming and J lost 0 bases; unmatched junction nucleotides: 14. DNA of the CDR3: TGTGCCAGCAGTGAAGCGCGGGTAACGGGACTAGCGTCGTTCTCCTACGAGCAGTACTTC. The encoded protein is CASSEARVTGLASFSYEQYF.

This chain joins TRBV5-5 and TRBJ2-2, with D tentatively TRBD1 (6 bases). V dropped 3 bases and J dropped 5 bases, with 17 bases sitting between them. This CDR3 comprises 16 residues. The germline gives CDR1 SGHKS, CDR2 YYEKEE (reference sequence). CDR3 in amino acids: CASSSHRATGTGELFF. For the CDR3, the DNA is TGTGCCAGCAGCTCCCACAGGGCCACGGGTACCGGGGAGCTGTTTTTT.

The genes are TRBV5-4 and TRBJ2-7; possibly TRBD2 for D (5 bases). The V end lost 0 bases, the J end lost 2 bases, and 12 bases lay between the germline ends. This CDR3 region has 15 residues. CDR1 and CDR2 (germline): SGHNT, YYREEE (reference sequence). Here the CDR3 DNA reads TGTGCCAGCAGCTTGGCCGCCGGGGTTCCCTACGAGCAGTACTTC. This translates into CASSLAAGVPYEQYF. Combining the CDR3 with reference TRBV5-4 and TRBJ2-7 gives the whole variable domain ETGVTQSPTHLIKTRGQQVTLRCSSQSGHNTVSWYQQALGQGPQFIFQYYREEENGRGNFPPRFSGLQFPNYSSELNVNALELDDSALYLCASSLAAGVPYEQYFGPGTRLTVT.

The chain uses TRBV5-1 and TRBJ2-3; D is ambiguous. This CDR3 region has 15 residues. The ends were cut back, 0 bases at V and 4 bases at J, with 12 bases in the middle. From germline, CDR1 is SGHRS and CDR2 YFSETQ. The CDR3 DNA sequence: TGCGCCAGCAGCTTGGTATCGCGTTGGTCAGATACGCAGTATTTT. Translated: CASSLVSRWSDTQYF.

The gene calls are TRBV4-2 and TRBJ1-1, with TRBD1 identical over 8 bases. Germline CDR1 reads LGHNA; CDR2 reads YNFKEQ. This CDR3 region has 18 residues. Trimming removed 4 bases from V and 1 base from J; junction bases left unmatched: 14. The CDR3 nucleotides are TGTGCCAGCAGCCCCTCCTACGCGGCAGGGGGCGAGAACACTGAAGCTTTCTTT. Translated, it gives CASSPSYAAGGENTEAFF.

This chain uses TRBV6-1 with TRBJ2-7; perhaps TRBD1 as D (6 bases). This CDR3 comprises 15 residues. Trimming removed 4 bases from V and 3 bases from J, with 16 bases in between. CDR1 and CDR2 from the germline V gene are MNHNS and SASEGT. CDR3: CASSGGPGPNYEQYF. CDR3 nucleotides: TGTGCCAGCAGTGGGGGGCCAGGGCCGAACTACGAGCAGTACTTC.

V is TRBV5-6 and J is TRBJ2-3; TRBD2 matches 10 bases. This CDR3 region has 15 residues. CDR1 and CDR2 from the germline V gene are SGHDT and YYEEEE. Trimming took 5 bases from V and 1 from J; bases not matched to a gene: 4. CDR3 DNA sequence: TGTGCCAGCAGGATCAGCGGGAGGGGCACAGATACGCAGTATTTT. Its translation: CASRISGRGTDTQYF.

CDR3 in amino acids: CASSGRGLYEQYF. The CDR3 nucleotides read TGTGCCAGCAGTGGACGGGGTTTGTACGAGCAGTACTTC. The genes are TRBV6-1 and TRBJ2-7; D may be TRBD2 (5 bases). Germline V gene data show CDR1 as MNHNS and CDR2 as SASEGT. This CDR3 has 13 amino acids. Deletions cut 4 bases from V and 4 bases from J, with 11 bases between.

This chain joins TRBV28 and TRBJ2-7; a weak D match, TRBD1 (6 bases). Per the germline V gene, CDR1 is MDHEN and CDR2 is SYDVKM. Trimming shortened V by 4 bases and J by 4 bases, and 8 bases separated the two germline ends. The CDR3 contains 12 residues. The CDR3 is CASSYTGYEQYF. CDR3 DNA sequence: TGTGCCAGCAGTTACACAGGGTACGAGCAGTACTTC. The full variable domain, in which reference TRBV28 and TRBJ2-7 provide the parts outside the CDR3, is DVKVTQSSRYLVKRTGEKVFLECVQDMDHENMFWYRQDPGLGLRLIYFSYDVKMKEKGDIPEGYSVSREKKERFSLILESASTNQTSMYLCASSYTGYEQYFGPGTRLTVT.

The chain carries TRBV5-4 and TRBJ1-3, with TRBD1 identical over 7 bases. The J segment lost 6 bases and the V segment lost 0 bases, leaving 6 bases of the junction unmatched. The germline V gene encodes CDR1 SGHNT and CDR2 YYREEE (reference sequence). The CDR3 length is 15 residues. The CDR3 here is CASSLAGQKANTIYF. For the CDR3, the DNA is TGTGCCAGCAGCTTGGCGGGACAGAAGGCAAACACCATATATTTT.

The CDR3 reads CASSIRGESYEQYF. Here the CDR3 DNA reads TGCGCCAGCAGTATCCGGGGGGAATCCTACGAGCAGTACTTC. The chain uses TRBV5-1 and TRBJ2-7, with 7 bases aligning to TRBD2. In germline, CDR1 is SGHRS, CDR2 YFSETQ. The CDR3 consists of 14 residues. V was pared by 5 bases and J by 1 base, with 6 bases of the junction left unmatched.

This chain joins TRBV13 and TRBJ2-1, with D perhaps matching TRBD1 (5 bases). The V end lost 2 bases, the J end lost 4 bases, and 12 bases lay between the germline ends. CDR1 and CDR2 from the germline V gene are PRHDT and FYEKMQ (reference sequence). CDR3 size: 15 residues. CDR3 residues: CASSLKGSLYNEQFF. The CDR3 DNA reads TGTGCCAGCAGCTTAAAGGGGTCCTTATACAATGAGCAGTTCTTC.

This sequence joins TRBV18 and TRBJ1-1; D is possibly TRBD1 (5 bases). The germline V gene encodes CDR1 KGHSH and CDR2 LQKENI. The CDR3 runs 18 residues. Trimming took 2 bases from V and 1 from J, leaving 20 bases between them. CDR3 in amino acids: CASSPVWSFVRENTEAFF. Written as DNA, the CDR3 is TGTGCCAGCTCACCAGTTTGGTCCTTCGTCAGGGAGAACACTGAAGCTTTCTTT.

J is TRBJ2-7 and V is TRBV28, with D possibly TRBD1 on 6 matching bases. This CDR3 spans 17 amino acids. CDR1 MDHEN and CDR2 SYDVKM come from the germline V gene. V lost 2 bases to trimming and J lost 0 bases, with 17 bases between them. DNA for the CDR3: TGTGCCAGCAGTTTAGCCCCTCCCCAACAGGGCTCCTACGAGCAGTACTTC. Its protein product is CASSLAPPQQGSYEQYF.

The V gene is TRBV5-5, the J gene TRBJ2-5; 8 nucleotides align to TRBD1. Germline CDR1 reads SGHKS; CDR2 reads YYEKEE (reference sequence). The CDR3 is 14 residues long. Germline trimming cut 4 bases from V and 5 bases from J; bases unmatched to any gene: 7. DNA of the CDR3: TGTGCCAGCAGCCCCCGGACAGGGCGGGAGACCCAGTACTTC. Translating it yields CASSPRTGRETQYF.

V and J are TRBV10-3 and TRBJ2-7; D not resolved. This CDR3 has 13 amino acids. The V gene lost 3 bases and the J gene lost 1 base, with 7 bases spanning the gap. Germline loops: CDR1 ENHRY, CDR2 SYGVKD. This CDR3 reads CAISDGTSYEQYF. Here the CDR3 DNA reads TGTGCCATCAGTGACGGTACGTCCTACGAGCAGTACTTC.

The chain is built from TRBV4-1 and TRBJ2-1, with D possibly TRBD2 on 6 matching bases. The CDR3 is made up of 16 amino acids. Trimming removed 3 bases at V and 3 bases at J, with 15 bases between. Germline CDR1 reads MGHRA; CDR2 reads YSYEKL. The CDR3 DNA follows: TGCGCCAGCAGCCAGACCGGAGGGCCGGGCTACAATGAGCAGTTCTTC. It translates to CASSQTGGPGYNEQFF.

This clone is a singleton in its sample. The chain uses TRBV4-1 and TRBJ2-3; TRBD1 matches at 9 bases. Germline CDR1 is MGHRA and CDR2 is YSYEKL. The junction had 2 bases not matched to a gene; V was cut back by 0 bases and J by 7 bases. The CDR3 is 14 amino acids. CDR3 in amino acids: CASSQDGTGHTQYF. CDR3 DNA sequence: TGCGCCAGCAGCCAAGACGGGACAGGGCATACGCAGTATTTT.

The chain joins TRBV6-1 to TRBJ2-5, with TRBD1 matching 7 bases. V gave up 2 bases and J gave up 1 base; unmatched junction bases: 4. The CDR3 contains 15 residues. Germline V CDR1 and CDR2: MNHNS, SASEGT. CDR3 amino acids: CASSEFGTVQETQYF. The CDR3 nucleotides are TGTGCCAGCAGTGAATTCGGGACAGTCCAAGAGACCCAGTACTTC.

This sequence joins TRBV13 and TRBJ2-3; possible D gene TRBD2, 5 bases. The V end was cut by 3 bases, the J end by 11 bases, with 15 bases between. The CDR3 spans 13 residues. Germline V lookup: CDR1 PRHDT, CDR2 FYEKMQ (reference sequence). CDR3 nucleotides: TGTGCCAGCAGCTTCTCGGGGAAGGGCGGGCAGTATTTT. Encoded protein: CASSFSGKGGQYF.

The CDR3 nucleotides are TGTGCCAGCAGCTTCTCCCGCCTCGGCGAGCAGTACTTC. Protein sequence: CASSFSRLGEQYF. V and J are TRBV7-2 and TRBJ2-7, with no clear D. In germline, CDR1 is SGHTA, CDR2 FQGNSA. V lost 3 bases, J lost 6 bases, and 12 bases lay in between. The CDR3 loop spans 13 amino acids.

This clone was detected many times. The CDR3 DNA is TGTGCCAGCAGCTCTACCTACGAGCAGTACTTC. As protein: CASSSTYEQYF. V is TRBV7-2 and J is TRBJ2-7; D is unclear. The germline CDR1 and CDR2 sequences are SGHTA and FQGNSA. The CDR3 covers 11 residues. V lost 4 bases and J 2 bases, leaving 3 bases between the germline ends.

The chain links TRBV18 to TRBJ1-1; D is perhaps TRBD1 (5 bases). The V gene lost 2 bases and the J gene lost 0 bases, with 13 bases spanning the gap. The CDR3 extends over 16 amino acids. Germline V lookup: CDR1 KGHSH, CDR2 LQKENI. The CDR3 spells CASSPGGGALNTEAFF. CDR3 nucleotides: TGTGCCAGCTCACCAGGGGGAGGGGCCCTGAACACTGAAGCTTTCTTT. Using reference TRBV18 and TRBJ1-1 for the parts outside the CDR3, the full variable domain is NAGVMQNPRHLVRRRGQEARLRCSPMKGHSHVYWYRQLPEEGLKFMVYLQKENIIDESGMPKERFSAEFPKEGPSILRIQQVVRGDSAAYFCASSPGGGALNTEAFFGQGTRLTVV.

J is TRBJ2-7 and V is TRBV7-9, with 9 bases lining up with TRBD1. Unmatched junction bases numbered 7, after V lost 5 bases and J lost 2 bases. CDR1 and CDR2 from the germline V gene are SEHNR and FQNEAQ (reference sequence). The CDR3 has 15 residues. The CDR3 spells CASSQLQGAAYEQYF. The CDR3 nucleotides are TGTGCCAGCAGCCAGCTACAGGGGGCAGCCTACGAGCAGTACTTC.

This clone was counted a few times. This sequence joins TRBV4-3 and TRBJ1-3, with D perhaps TRBD1 (5 bases). V lost 3 bases and J 5 bases, leaving 11 bases between the germline ends. CDR3 length equals 14 residues. Germline lookup yields CDR1 LGHNA and CDR2 YSLEER. CDR3 coding DNA: TGCGCCAGCAGCCAGGGCGGGGCTAGAAACACCATATATTTT. Translating it yields CASSQGGARNTIYF.

The sample holds a few counts of this clone. The chain joins TRBV6-6 to TRBJ2-7; 7 bases map to TRBD1. With V trimmed by 6 bases and J by 2 bases, 4 bases remained unmatched. Germline V gene sequence: CDR1 MNHNY, CDR2 SVGAGI (reference sequence). CDR3 length: 13 amino acids. The CDR3 region has the DNA TGTGCCAGCAGGGGACAGATTCCCTACGAGCAGTACTTC. Translated, it gives CASRGQIPYEQYF.

This sequence joins TRBV15 and TRBJ1-3; D might be TRBD1 (6 bases). CDR3 length: 13 residues. The V end lost 8 bases, the J end lost 4 bases, and 12 bases lay between the germline ends. Germline assignment: CDR1 LNHNV and CDR2 YYDKDF (reference sequence). The DNA of the CDR3 is TGTGCCACCGCAGGGGAAAAAGGAAACACCATATATTTT. Amino acid sequence: CATAGEKGNTIYF.

This chain connects TRBV5-6 to TRBJ1-1; no clear D gene. CDR1 is SGHDT, CDR2 YYEEEE, per germline. V was pared by 0 bases and J by 8 bases, with 8 bases between. The CDR3 has 12 residues. CDR3 protein: CASSLVSREAFF. The CDR3 DNA reads as TGTGCCAGCAGCTTGGTTAGCAGAGAAGCTTTCTTT.

V is TRBV6-6 and J is TRBJ2-1, with unresolved D. V was shortened by 0 bases and J by 5 bases, with 8 bases between the two germline ends. Germline CDR1 is MNHNY and CDR2 is SVGAGI (reference sequence). This CDR3 has 14 residues. The CDR3 loop is CASSYSTYNNEQFF. CDR3 in DNA: TGTGCCAGCAGTTACTCTACATATAACAATGAGCAGTTCTTC.